The 10 T cell receptor beta chains below come from one sample, sequenced in a study of regulatory T cells. The PCR used 52 TRBV and 13 TRBJ primers. Sequenced by immunoSEQ multiplex PCR; TCRdb stores in-frame clones only, minus some. The sample records 30,000 to 40,000 clones, roughly 92% being singletons. These receptors have no known antigen. Study conclusions and caveats: In CD3G-deficient patients, conventional CD4+ T cells were enriched for hydrophobic CDR3 residues at positions 6 and 7.

The specimen sequenced was conventional CD4+ T cells sorted from blood. Receptor source: a child between 2 and 9 years old with CD3G deficiency.

The gene calls are TRBV28 and TRBJ2-3; 10 nucleotides align to TRBD2. The CDR3 runs 14 residues. Germline V CDR1 and CDR2: MDHEN, SYDVKM. With 5 bases clipped from V and 10 bases from J, the junction kept 9 bases outside the gene matches. The CDR3 is CASSPPPAGGSQYF. As DNA, the CDR3 is TGTGCCAGCAGTCCTCCCCCAGCGGGAGGGTCGCAGTATTTT.

The V and J genes are TRBV10-3 and TRBJ2-3; the match to TRBD1 covers 10 bases. Trimming cost V 11 bases and J 1 base; bases outside gene matches: 6. This CDR3 has 14 amino acids. Germline values: CDR1 ENHRY, CDR2 SYGVKD. The chain's CDR3 is CAARQGARTDTQYF. DNA for the CDR3: TGTGCCGCTCGACAGGGGGCCCGCACAGATACGCAGTATTTT.

The rearrangement uses TRBV11-2 and TRBJ2-7; D might be TRBD2 (5 bases). In germline, CDR1 is SGHAT, CDR2 FQNNGV. The CDR3 runs 16 residues. The V end was cut by 2 bases, the J end by 2 bases, with 16 bases between. The CDR3 nucleotides read TGTGCCAGCAGCTTATGGGCGGGCGCGTCTCCCTACGAGCAGTACTTC. It yields the protein CASSLWAGASPYEQYF.

The V and J genes are TRBV28 and TRBJ1-5, with a possible D match to TRBD1 (5 bases). This CDR3 spans 14 amino acids. Germline CDR1 is MDHEN and CDR2 is SYDVKM. V was clipped by 3 bases and J by 5 bases, with 11 bases between them. The chain's CDR3 is CASSLAGTHQPQHF. CDR3 nucleotides: TGTGCCAGCAGTTTGGCAGGGACCCATCAGCCCCAGCATTTT.

The chain combines TRBV19 with TRBJ2-3; the D is unclear. The CDR3 is 13 residues long. CDR1 LNHDA and CDR2 SQIVND come from the germline V gene (reference sequence). V lost 3 bases to trimming and J lost 2 bases, with 6 bases between them. The CDR3 is CASSIQDTDTQYF. CDR3 nucleotides: TGTGCCAGTAGTATTCAGGACACAGATACGCAGTATTTT.

This chain connects TRBV11-3 to TRBJ2-1; D assignment may be TRBD1 or TRBD2 (5 bases each). There are 13 residues in the CDR3. Germline lookup yields CDR1 SGHNT and CDR2 YENEEA. V was shortened by 0 bases and J by 12 bases, with 12 bases between the two germline ends. The CDR3 loop reads CASSLDGDVGQFF. DNA of the CDR3: TGTGCCAGCAGCTTAGACGGGGACGTGGGGCAGTTCTTC. The full variable domain, completed using reference TRBV11-3 and TRBJ2-1, is EAGVVQSPRYKIIEKKQPVAFWCNPISGHNTLYWYLQNLGQGPELLIRYENEEAVDDSQLPKDRFSAERLKGVDSTLKIQPAELGDSAVYLCASSLDGDVGQFFGPGTRLTVL.

This chain connects TRBV28 to TRBJ1-1; tentatively, D is TRBD1 (6 bases). This CDR3 has 11 amino acids. V lost 7 bases and J lost 6, with 9 bases in between. CDR1 and CDR2 (germline): MDHEN, SYDVKM. The CDR3 reads CASIQGPEAFF. The CDR3 DNA follows: TGTGCCAGCATACAGGGTCCTGAAGCTTTCTTT.

The rearrangement joins TRBV7-8 to TRBJ2-5; a weak D match, TRBD2 (6 bases). Germline loops: CDR1 SGHVS, CDR2 FQNEAQ. V lost 5 bases and J lost 5, with 12 bases in between. The CDR3 spans 13 residues. The CDR3 sequence is CASSTWRAETQYF. The CDR3 DNA reads TGTGCCAGCAGCACCTGGAGGGCGGAGACCCAGTACTTC. Combining the CDR3 with reference TRBV7-8 and TRBJ2-5 gives the whole variable domain GAGVSQSPRYKVAKRGQDVALRCDPISGHVSLFWYQQALGQGPEFLTYFQNEAQLDKSGLPSDRFFAERPEGSVSTLKIQRTQQEDSAVYLCASSTWRAETQYFGPGTRLLVL.

J is TRBJ2-1 and V is TRBV7-9; 9 bases are shared with TRBD1. Losses at the gene ends were 3 bases for V and 7 bases for J; bases not matched to a gene: 10. The CDR3 covers 16 residues. Germline assignment: CDR1 SEHNR and CDR2 FQNEAQ (reference sequence). The CDR3 DNA follows: TGTGCCAGCAGCTTCTACAGGGGGCCGCCGGGAAATGAGCAGTTCTTC. This gives the protein CASSFYRGPPGNEQFF.

V is TRBV28 and J is TRBJ2-7, with 9 bases fitting TRBD2. This CDR3 region has 14 residues. The V gene end was trimmed by 2 bases and the J gene end by 6 bases; junction bases not matched to a gene: 5. The germline V gene encodes CDR1 MDHEN and CDR2 SYDVKM. Here the CDR3 DNA reads TGTGCCAGCAGTTTAGGCGGGAGGGCCGGCGAGCAGTACTTC. It is translated as CASSLGGRAGEQYF.